The 13 T cell receptor beta chains below all came from one sample that was sequenced in a study of T cells after yellow fever vaccination. TCRdb independently ran MiXCR on the 5' RACE reads; one entry per CDR3 protein. The sample yields 550,000 or so distinct CDR3 sequences, 15% to 20% seen once. This specimen was PBMCs, taken 15 days after the yellow fever booster vaccination. Receptor source: a young man who received the YFV17D yellow fever vaccine.

This clonotype was seen only a few times. This chain uses TRBV29-1 with TRBJ2-5; possible D gene TRBD2, 7 bases. The CDR3 is 15 residues long. Germline V CDR1 and CDR2: SQVTM, ANQGSEA. V lost 1 base and J 4 bases, leaving 16 bases between the germline ends. In DNA, the CDR3 is TGCAGCGTTGAAGGGGCGGGGGCTGCGCGAGAGACCCAGTACTTC. Amino acid sequence: CSVEGAGAARETQYF.

This clonotype was picked up a small number of times. As DNA, the CDR3 is TGTGCCAGCAGCCTTAGGTCGCGGGCGGGAGGGGATGAGCAGTTCTTC. Protein product: CASSLRSRAGGDEQFF. V usage is TRBV7-2 and J usage is TRBJ2-1, with TRBD2 matching 9 bases. The ends lost 5 bases at V and 8 bases at J; junction bases unmatched: 13. The CDR3 sequence is 16 residues long. Germline-derived CDR1 and CDR2 are SGHTA and FQGNSA.

The chain is built from TRBV10-3 and TRBJ2-1; D might be TRBD1 or TRBD2, each matching 5 bases. This CDR3 spans 11 amino acids. The V gene lost 4 bases and the J gene lost 10 bases, with 8 bases spanning the gap. Germline-derived CDR1 and CDR2 are ENHRY and SYGVKD. CDR3 sequence reads: CAISGDGEQFF. DNA of the CDR3: TGTGCCATCAGTGGGGACGGAGAGCAGTTCTTC.

The genes are TRBV6-2 or TRBV6-3 and TRBJ2-7; a weak D match, TRBD2 (5 bases). Germline CDR1 and CDR2: MNHEY and SVGEGT. The CDR3 has 14 amino acids. The V gene lost 2 bases and the J gene lost 10 bases, with 18 bases spanning the gap. The CDR3: CASSYGLSEGIQYF. The CDR3 DNA reads as TGTGCCAGCAGTTACGGGCTAAGCGAGGGAATACAGTACTTC.

The V and J genes are TRBV20-1 and TRBJ2-1; D possibly corresponds to TRBD2 (6 bases). Trimming left V 3 bases short and J 3 bases short, with 12 bases between. This CDR3 region has 14 residues. Germline V lookup: CDR1 DFQATT, CDR2 SNEGSKA (reference sequence). CDR3: CSARFGSHYNEQFF. DNA for the CDR3: TGCAGTGCTAGGTTCGGGAGTCACTACAATGAGCAGTTCTTC.

This clonotype was seen a handful of times. This chain uses TRBV4-3 with TRBJ2-3; TRBD2 agrees at 7 bases. The V gene's germline CDR1 is LGHNA and CDR2 YSLEER. The CDR3 length is 16 residues. V dropped 0 bases and J dropped 2; count of bases not matched to a gene: 5. The CDR3 sequence is CASSQDGGSTTDTQYF. DNA of the CDR3: TGCGCCAGCAGCCAAGACGGCGGGAGTACCACAGATACGCAGTATTTT.

The chain has TRBV15 and TRBJ2-3; D call uncertain. The CDR3 extends over 16 amino acids. V was clipped by 1 base and J by 4 bases, with 15 bases between them. CDR1 and CDR2 from the germline V gene are LNHNV and YYDKDF (reference sequence). The CDR3 DNA sequence: TGTGCCACCAGCAGAGGAGGCCTACGGGCCTCAGATACGCAGTATTTT. It specifies CATSRGGLRASDTQYF.

This clonotype has a handful of counts. An end of the junction differs from the germline gene, which may be a read error. This sequence joins TRBV7-9 and TRBJ2-1, with TRBD2 matching 11 bases. This CDR3 region has 15 residues. From germline, CDR1 is SEHNR and CDR2 FQNEAQ (reference sequence). CDR3 amino acids: CASSLRRSGRASQGF. CDR3 DNA: TGTGCCAGCAGCTTAAGGCGTAGCGGGAGGGCGTCTCAGGGATTC.

This clonotype has more than one count but fewer than ten. The rearrangement joins TRBV7-9 to TRBJ2-3, with 7 nucleotides matching TRBD2. With V trimmed by 5 bases and J by 4 bases, 12 bases remained unmatched. The germline CDR1 and CDR2 sequences are SEHNR and FQNEAQ (reference sequence). The length of the CDR3 is 16 residues. CDR3 residues: CASSGTKLIQADTQYF. CDR3 bases: TGTGCCAGCAGCGGGACTAAGCTCATCCAGGCAGATACGCAGTATTTT.

This clonotype was recorded a few times. The V call is TRBV6-5, the J call TRBJ2-5; the match to TRBD1 covers 7 bases. CDR3 size: 15 residues. V shed 0 bases, J shed 5 bases, and the junction held 6 bases outside the gene matches. Germline V CDR1 and CDR2: MNHEY, SVGAGI. CDR3 in amino acids: CASSYSTGKRETQYF. CDR3 nucleotide sequence: TGTGCCAGCAGTTACTCGACAGGGAAGCGGGAGACCCAGTACTTC.

The chain carries TRBV6-5 and TRBJ2-7; a possible D gene is TRBD1 (5 bases). The CDR3 consists of 12 residues. CDR1 is MNHEY and CDR2 is SVGAGI in the germline V gene. Deletions cut 5 bases from V and 6 bases from J, with 11 bases between. CDR3 in DNA: TGTGCCAGCAGTGCAGGGATTAGCGAGCAGTACTTC. It encodes CASSAGISEQYF.

This clonotype was seen a handful of times. The V gene is TRBV6-2 or TRBV6-3, the J gene TRBJ2-7; perhaps TRBD2 as D (6 bases). CDR1 and CDR2 (germline): MNHEY, SVGEGT. V dropped 11 bases and J dropped 6 bases, with 14 bases sitting between them. CDR3 size: 11 residues. Here the CDR3 reads CACRERSEQYF. The CDR3 region has the DNA TGTGCCTGCCGGGAGAGGTCCGAGCAGTACTTC.

This clonotype was observed a handful of times. This chain joins TRBV6-1 and TRBJ2-4; 11 nucleotides align to TRBD1. CDR3 length equals 18 residues. Germline values: CDR1 MNHNS, CDR2 SASEGT. V was pared by 5 bases and J by 0 bases, with 9 bases of the junction left unmatched. CDR3: CASSRTGGWLLAKNIQYF. CDR3 DNA: TGTGCCAGCAGTCGGACAGGGGGCTGGTTATTAGCCAAAAACATTCAGTACTTC.